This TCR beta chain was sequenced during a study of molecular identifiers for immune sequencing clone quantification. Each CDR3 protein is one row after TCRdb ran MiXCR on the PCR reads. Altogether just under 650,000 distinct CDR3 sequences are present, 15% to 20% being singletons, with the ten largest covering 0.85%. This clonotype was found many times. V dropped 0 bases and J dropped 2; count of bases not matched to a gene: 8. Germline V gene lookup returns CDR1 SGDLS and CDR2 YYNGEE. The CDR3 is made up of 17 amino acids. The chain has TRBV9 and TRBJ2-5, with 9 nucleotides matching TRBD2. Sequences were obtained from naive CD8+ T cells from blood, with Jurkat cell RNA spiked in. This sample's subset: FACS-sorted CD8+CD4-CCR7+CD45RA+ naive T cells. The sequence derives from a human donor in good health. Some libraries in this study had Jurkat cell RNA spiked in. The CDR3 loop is CASSVDSLAGKQETQYF. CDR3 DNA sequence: TGTGCCAGCAGCGTAGATTCCCTAGCGGGAAAACAAGAGACCCAGTACTTC.